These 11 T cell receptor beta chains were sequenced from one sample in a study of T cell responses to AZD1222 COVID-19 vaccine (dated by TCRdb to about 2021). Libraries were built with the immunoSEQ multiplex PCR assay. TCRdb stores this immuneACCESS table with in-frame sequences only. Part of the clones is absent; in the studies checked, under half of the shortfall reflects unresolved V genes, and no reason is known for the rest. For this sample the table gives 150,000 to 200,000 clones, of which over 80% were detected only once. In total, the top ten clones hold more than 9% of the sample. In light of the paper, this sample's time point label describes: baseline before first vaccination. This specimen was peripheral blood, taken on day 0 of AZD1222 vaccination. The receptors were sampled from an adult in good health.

The CDR3 nucleotides are TGTGCCATCAGAAGGGTTCAGGATTCACCCCTCCACTTT. Translating it yields CAIRRVQDSPLHF. This chain uses TRBV10-3 with TRBJ1-6, with D unclear. The germline V and J ends were trimmed by 6 bases and 8 bases, with 11 bases remaining between them. The germline V gene has CDR1 ENHRY and CDR2 SYGVKD. The CDR3 totals 13 residues.

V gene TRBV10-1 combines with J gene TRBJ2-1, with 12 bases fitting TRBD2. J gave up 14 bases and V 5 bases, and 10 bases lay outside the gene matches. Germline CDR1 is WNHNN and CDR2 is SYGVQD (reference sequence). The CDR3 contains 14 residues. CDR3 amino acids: CASSSRLAGELKFF. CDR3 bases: TGCGCCAGCAGTTCCCGACTAGCGGGAGAACTGAAGTTCTTC.

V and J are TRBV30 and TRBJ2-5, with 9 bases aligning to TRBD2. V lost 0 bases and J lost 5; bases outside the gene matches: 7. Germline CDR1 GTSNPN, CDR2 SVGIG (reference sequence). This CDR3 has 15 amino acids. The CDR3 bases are TGTGCCTGGAGTGTGGGCGGGGGGGCCCAGGAGACCCAGTACTTC. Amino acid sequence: CAWSVGGGAQETQYF. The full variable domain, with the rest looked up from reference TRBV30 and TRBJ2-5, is SQTIHQWPATLVQPVGSPLSLECTVEGTSNPNLYWYRQAAGRGLQLLFYSVGIGQISSEVPQNLSASRPQDRQFILSSKKLLLSDSGFYLCAWSVGGGAQETQYFGPGTRLLVL.

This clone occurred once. CDR3: CASSSDRASYGYTF. The CDR3 nucleotides are TGTGCCAGCAGCTCCGACAGGGCATCCTATGGCTACACCTTC. The rearrangement links TRBV7-2 to TRBJ1-2, with 7 nucleotides matching TRBD1. CDR3 size: 14 residues. V was clipped by 4 bases and J by 4 bases; unmatched bases: 6. Germline V gives CDR1 SGHTA, CDR2 FQGNSA.

The CDR3 DNA is TGCGCCAGCAGCCAATTTGACAGGGGAAACACCATATATTTT. This sequence encodes CASSQFDRGNTIYF. This rearrangement joins TRBV4-3 to TRBJ1-3; D may be TRBD1 (6 bases). Trimming cost V 2 bases and J 4 bases, with 9 bases left between them. Germline CDR1 is LGHNA and CDR2 is YSLEER. This CDR3 comprises 14 residues.

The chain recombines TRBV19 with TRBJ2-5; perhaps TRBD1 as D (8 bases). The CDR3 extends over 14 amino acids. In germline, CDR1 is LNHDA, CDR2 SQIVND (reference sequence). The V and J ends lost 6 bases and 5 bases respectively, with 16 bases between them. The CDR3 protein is CASRPTGEGETQYF. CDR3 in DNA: TGTGCCAGTAGACCGACAGGGGAGGGTGAGACCCAGTACTTC.

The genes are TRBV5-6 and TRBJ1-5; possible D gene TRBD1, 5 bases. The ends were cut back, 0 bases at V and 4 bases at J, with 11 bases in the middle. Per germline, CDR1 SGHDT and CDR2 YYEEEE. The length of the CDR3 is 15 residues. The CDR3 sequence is CASSLGGAGNQPQHF. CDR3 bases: TGTGCCAGCAGCTTGGGGGGAGCAGGGAATCAGCCCCAGCATTTT.

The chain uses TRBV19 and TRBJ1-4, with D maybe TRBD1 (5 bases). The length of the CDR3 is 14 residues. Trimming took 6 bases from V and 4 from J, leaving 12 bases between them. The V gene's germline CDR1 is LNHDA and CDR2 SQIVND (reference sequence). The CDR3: CASRHSRGNEKLFF. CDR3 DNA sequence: TGTGCCAGTAGACACTCAAGGGGTAATGAAAAACTGTTTTTT.

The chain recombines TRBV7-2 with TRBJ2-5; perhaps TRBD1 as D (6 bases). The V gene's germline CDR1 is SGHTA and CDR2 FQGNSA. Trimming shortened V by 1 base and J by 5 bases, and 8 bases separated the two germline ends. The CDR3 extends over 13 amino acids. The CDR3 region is CASSLGGLETQYF. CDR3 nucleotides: TGTGCCAGCAGCTTAGGGGGGCTGGAGACCCAGTACTTC.

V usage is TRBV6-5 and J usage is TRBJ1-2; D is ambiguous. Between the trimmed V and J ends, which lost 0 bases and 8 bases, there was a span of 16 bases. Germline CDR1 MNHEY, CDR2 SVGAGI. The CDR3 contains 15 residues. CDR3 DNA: TGTGCCAGCAGTTACTCGACCCGGACGGTGGGAGGCTACACCTTC. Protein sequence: CASSYSTRTVGGYTF.

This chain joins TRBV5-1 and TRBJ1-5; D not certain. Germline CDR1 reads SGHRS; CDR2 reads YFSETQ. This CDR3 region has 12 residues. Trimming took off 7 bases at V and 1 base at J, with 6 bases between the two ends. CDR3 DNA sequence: TGCGCCAGCGGACGAAGCAATCAGCCCCAGCATTTT. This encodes CASGRSNQPQHF. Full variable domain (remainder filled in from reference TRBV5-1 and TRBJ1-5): KAGVTQTPRYLIKTRGQQVTLSCSPISGHRSVSWYQQTPGQGLQFLFEYFSETQRNKGNFPGRFSGRQFSNSRSEMNVSTLELGDSALYLCASGRSNQPQHFGDGTRLSIL.